Below, 2 T cell receptor beta chains from the same sample are listed, as sequenced in a study of blood T cells in healthy people across ages. The second PCR ran roughly 6 to 12 cycles with a sample-barcoded 5' primer and J-beta primers. TCRdb redid the calling of the 5' RACE reads with MiXCR, one entry per CDR3 protein. The profile shows nearly 1 million distinct CDR3 sequences, just over 50% of them singletons. Source material: blood. The receptors here all came from a woman in her fifties or sixties in good health.

This clonotype has only a few counts. The CDR3 DNA is TGCGCCAGCAGGGGTTGGACACAAGAAGCTTTCTTT. This sequence encodes CASRGWTQEAFF. This rearrangement joins TRBV10-2 to TRBJ1-1, with D possibly matching TRBD1 (5 bases). Germline V gene sequence: CDR1 WSHSY, CDR2 SAAADI. V was cut by 6 bases and J by 8 bases, with 13 bases left in between. The CDR3 length is 12 residues.

The CDR3: CAISQGLAENNEQFF. CDR3 nucleotide sequence: TGTGCCATCAGCCAGGGACTAGCGGAAAACAATGAGCAGTTCTTC. The chain recombines TRBV10-3 with TRBJ2-1; 11 bases align to TRBD2. V shed 6 bases, J shed 5 bases, and the junction held 6 bases outside the gene matches. The length of the CDR3 is 15 residues. Germline V gene data show CDR1 as ENHRY and CDR2 as SYGVKD.